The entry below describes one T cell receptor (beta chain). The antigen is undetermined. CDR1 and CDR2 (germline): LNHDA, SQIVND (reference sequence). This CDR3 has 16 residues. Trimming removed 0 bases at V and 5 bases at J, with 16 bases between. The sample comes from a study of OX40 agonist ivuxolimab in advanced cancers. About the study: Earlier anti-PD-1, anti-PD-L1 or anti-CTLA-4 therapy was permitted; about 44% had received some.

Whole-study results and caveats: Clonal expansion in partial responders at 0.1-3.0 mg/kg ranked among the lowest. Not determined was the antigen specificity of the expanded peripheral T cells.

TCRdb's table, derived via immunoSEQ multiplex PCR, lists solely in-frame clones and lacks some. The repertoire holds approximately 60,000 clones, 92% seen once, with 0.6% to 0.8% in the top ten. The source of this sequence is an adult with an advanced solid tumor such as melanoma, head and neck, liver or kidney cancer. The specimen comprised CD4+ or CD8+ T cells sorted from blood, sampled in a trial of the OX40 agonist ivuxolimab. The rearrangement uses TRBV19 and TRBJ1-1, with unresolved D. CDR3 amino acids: CASSIDPLPRGTEAFF. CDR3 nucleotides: TGTGCCAGTAGTATAGATCCTTTGCCGCGGGGTACTGAAGCTTTCTTT.